A selection of T cell receptor beta chains follows, all from one sample in a study of T cell changes during pregnancy in multiple sclerosis. Repertoires were generated with immunoSEQ multiplex PCR, while TCRdb's copy carries only in-frame clones and drops some. This sample has approximately 48,000 clones, with about nine tenths found just once. Specimen: CD8+ T cells from peripheral blood mononuclear cells, collected after pregnancy. All receptors derive from a female donor with multiple sclerosis, enrolled in a pregnancy study. CDR3s include the opening cysteine and the closing phenylalanine or tryptophan. D genes are given only for firm matches. Some rows mark clone size as missing; the rest say once, few, many or name a class of expanded clone.

NA	TRBJ1-6	NA	TRBV11-3	CASSPRGSDSPLHF	TGTGCCAGCAGTCCGAGAGGTTCGGATTCACCCCTCCACTTT
NA	TRBJ2-7	NA	TRBV27	CASSLGGLAEQYF	TGTGCCAGCAGTTTGGGGGGTCTAGCCGAGCAGTACTTC
NA	TRBJ2-3	NA	TRBV4-3	CASSQDRTASTDTQYF	TGCGCCAGCAGCCAAGATCGGACAGCCAGCACAGATACGCAGTATTTT
NA	TRBJ2-5	NA	TRBV4-1	CASSQEAETLQETQYF	TGCGCCAGCAGCCAAGAAGCCGAGACTCTCCAAGAGACCCAGTACTTC
TRBD1	TRBJ1-2	NA	TRBV29-1	CSVVTGNDYGYTF	TGCAGCGTGGTGACAGGGAATGACTATGGCTACACCTTC
NA	TRBJ1-2	NA	TRBV11-2	CASSLRQGSGDGYTF	TGTGCCAGCAGCTTAAGGCAGGGTAGTGGGGATGGCTACACCTTC
TRBD1	TRBJ2-5	NA	TRBV5-4	CASSGQGSATQYF	TGTGCCAGCAGCGGACAGGGTTCGGCGACCCAGTACTTC
NA	TRBJ1-1	NA	TRBV29-1	CSVLGNTEAFF	TGCAGCGTTCTCGGGAACACTGAAGCTTTCTTT
NA	TRBJ2-1	once	TRBV13	CASSAPSFTYNEQFF	TGTGCCAGCAGCGCCCCGAGTTTCACCTACAATGAGCAGTTCTTC
TRBD1	TRBJ1-1	NA	TRBV7-9	CASSLSGTGGGMNTEAFF	TGTGCCAGCAGCTTGTCCGGGACAGGGGGCGGGATGAACACTGAAGCTTTCTTT
NA	TRBJ2-2	NA	TRBV7-9	CASSSRDSTGELFF	TGTGCCAGCAGCTCCCGGGACTCCACCGGAGAGCTGTTTTTT
TRBD1	TRBJ1-5	NA	TRBV4-3	CASSHSEQGPRQPQHF	TGCGCCAGCAGCCACTCGGAACAGGGGCCCCGACAGCCCCAGCATTTT
TRBD1	TRBJ1-1	medium-sized	TRBV27	CASSLAGGPEAFF	TGTGCCAGCAGTTTAGCAGGGGGCCCCGAGGCTTTCTTT
TRBD1	TRBJ2-4	NA	TRBV27	CASSLSGGEFHNIQYF	TGTGCCAGCAGTTTATCAGGGGGCGAATTTCACAACATTCAGTACTTC
TRBD2	TRBJ2-1	NA	TRBV7-9	CASGGDGYNEQFF	TGTGCCAGCGGGGGGGACGGATACAATGAGCAGTTCTTC
NA	TRBJ2-7	once	TRBV4-1	CASSQEVVQGNYEQYF	TGCGCCAGCAGCCAAGAAGTTGTGCAGGGAAACTACGAGCAGTACTTC
TRBD2	TRBJ2-7	NA	TRBV5-1	CASSFGGETYEQYF	TGCGCCAGCAGCTTCGGGGGGGAAACCTACGAGCAGTACTTC
TRBD1	TRBJ1-1	NA	TRBV7-6	CASSLVQTGGTEAFF	TGTGCCAGCAGCTTAGTTCAGACAGGGGGCACTGAAGCTTTCTTT
TRBD1	TRBJ2-5	NA	TRBV19	CASSTWTGGETQYF	TGTGCCAGTAGCACCTGGACAGGGGGAGAGACCCAGTACTTC
TRBD1	TRBJ2-1	NA	TRBV11-2	CASSHQQGAPYNEQFF	TGTGCCAGCAGCCATCAACAGGGGGCCCCCTACAATGAGCAGTTCTTC
TRBD2	TRBJ2-7	once	TRBV4-1	CASSPGTSGRYEQYF	TGCGCCAGCAGCCCTGGGACTAGCGGGAGGTATGAGCAGTACTTC
NA	TRBJ2-3	NA	TRBV2	CASSVSTSLRQYF	TGTGCCAGCAGTGTGTCGACTAGTTTGCGTCAGTATTTT
NA	TRBJ1-1	NA	TRBV6-5	CASSGREGLNTEAFF	TGTGCCAGCAGTGGCCGGGAGGGTTTGAACACTGAAGCTTTCTTT
NA	TRBJ1-1	NA	TRBV19	CASSISENTEAFF	TGTGCCAGTAGTATTTCAGAGAACACTGAAGCTTTCTTT
NA	TRBJ2-7	NA	TRBV19	CASSIYAGSSYEQYF	TGTGCCAGTAGTATCTATGCGGGAAGCTCCTACGAGCAGTACTTC
NA	TRBJ1-2	NA	TRBV6-5	CASKMTGSIYYGYTF	TGTGCCAGCAAAATGACAGGATCTATCTACTATGGCTACACCTTC
NA	TRBJ2-7	once	TRBV2	CASSAGAGTKSEQYF	TGTGCCAGCTCTGCCGGCGCAGGTACAAAGAGCGAGCAGTACTTC
NA	TRBJ2-5	NA	TRBV9	CASSVGIRERETQYF	TGTGCCAGCAGCGTAGGTATTAGGGAGCGGGAGACCCAGTACTTC
NA	TRBJ1-1	NA	TRBV6-5	CASSYTELNTEAFF	TGTGCCAGCAGTTACACGGAGCTAAACACTGAAGCTTTCTTT
TRBD1	TRBJ1-2	once	TRBV7-9	CASSRTGKVYGYTF	TGTGCCAGCAGCCGGACAGGGAAGGTATATGGCTACACCTTC
NA	TRBJ2-7	NA	TRBV4-2	CASSQEPGYEQYF	TGTGCCAGCAGCCAAGAGCCCGGGTACGAGCAGTACTTC
NA	TRBJ2-1	NA	TRBV6-1	CASSDAVGEQFF	TGTGCCAGCAGTGATGCGGTCGGGGAGCAGTTCTTC
NA	TRBJ2-3	NA	TRBV29-1	CSVPWPSTDTQYF	TGCAGCGTTCCCTGGCCCAGCACAGATACGCAGTATTTT
TRBD2	TRBJ2-1	NA	TRBV19	CASSWGYAGGLPSYNEQFF	TGTGCCAGTAGTTGGGGGTATGCGGGAGGGCTCCCCTCCTACAATGAGCAGTTCTTC
TRBD2	TRBJ2-7	once	TRBV7-2	CASSLAGGGASEQYF	TGTGCCAGCAGCTTAGCCGGCGGGGGGGCCTCCGAGCAGTACTTC
TRBD1	TRBJ1-1	NA	TRBV7-9	CASSPGQGMNTEAFF	TGTGCCAGCAGCCCGGGACAGGGTATGAACACTGAAGCTTTCTTT
TRBD2	TRBJ2-7	NA	TRBV11-3	CASSLAAGGLYEQYF	TGTGCCAGCAGCTTAGCCGCGGGGGGGCTTTACGAGCAGTACTTC
TRBD2	TRBJ2-7	NA	TRBV11-2	CASSLELADSYEQYF	TGTGCCAGCAGCTTAGAGCTAGCGGACTCCTACGAGCAGTACTTC
NA	TRBJ2-1	once	TRBV5-1	CASSLATGTKRYNEQFF	TGCGCCAGCAGCTTGGCGACCGGGACAAAGAGATACAATGAGCAGTTCTTC
NA	TRBJ1-2	NA	TRBV9	CASSLESDYGYTF	TGTGCCAGCAGCCTTGAGAGCGACTATGGCTACACCTTC
NA	TRBJ1-5	NA	TRBV7-6	CASSLLGGSQPQHF	TGTGCCAGCAGCTTATTGGGGGGTTCGCAGCCCCAGCATTTT
NA	TRBJ2-2	NA	TRBV5-6	CASSLGPGTGELFF	TGTGCCAGCAGCTTGGGTCCGGGAACCGGGGAGCTGTTTTTT
NA	TRBJ1-4	NA	TRBV19	CASGRGPATNEKLFF	TGTGCCAGTGGCAGGGGACCCGCAACTAATGAAAAACTGTTTTTT
NA	TRBJ1-1	NA	TRBV6-1	CASSEHLDRITEAFF	TGTGCCAGCAGTGAACATCTGGACAGAATAACTGAAGCTTTCTTT
NA	TRBJ1-1	NA	TRBV2	CASSEEAGLNTEAFF	TGTGCCAGCAGTGAAGAGGCAGGGCTGAACACTGAAGCTTTCTTT
TRBD2	TRBJ2-2	once	TRBV10-1	CASSGLAGGFTGELFF	TGCGCCAGCAGTGGACTAGCGGGGGGGTTCACCGGGGAGCTGTTTTTT
NA	TRBJ1-5	NA	TRBV7-9	CASSLAGWGDQPQHF	TGTGCCAGCAGCTTAGCAGGGTGGGGGGATCAGCCCCAGCATTTT
NA	TRBJ2-2	NA	TRBV5-6	CASSWDSNTGELFF	TGTGCCAGCAGCTGGGACTCGAACACCGGGGAGCTGTTTTTT
TRBD1	TRBJ2-7	NA	TRBV7-9	CASSTGQGAYEQYF	TGTGCCAGCAGCACGGGACAGGGAGCCTACGAGCAGTACTTC
TRBD1	TRBJ1-1	NA	TRBV6-5	CASSSGQGVGTEAFF	TGTGCCAGCAGTTCTGGACAGGGTGTGGGGACTGAAGCTTTCTTT
TRBD2	TRBJ2-2	NA	TRBV5-6	CASSLPSGIGSGELFF	TGTGCCAGCAGCTTGCCTAGCGGGATCGGTTCCGGGGAGCTGTTTTTT
NA	TRBJ2-1	NA	TRBV5-1	CASSLEAGRGTNEQFF	TGCGCCAGCAGCTTGGAAGCCGGGAGAGGGACCAATGAGCAGTTCTTC
TRBD1	TRBJ2-1	NA	TRBV4-3	CASSHGTGTGGTGEQFF	TGCGCCAGCAGCCACGGTACCGGGACAGGGGGGACCGGGGAGCAGTTCTTC
NA	TRBJ2-5	NA	TRBV7-9	CASSPGEAEETQYF	TGTGCCAGCAGCCCTGGAGAGGCAGAAGAGACCCAGTACTTC
NA	TRBJ2-7	NA	TRBV29-1	CSVEEGSSYEQYF	TGCAGCGTTGAAGAGGGCAGCTCCTACGAGCAGTACTTC
TRBD2	TRBJ2-1	NA	TRBV2	CASSVRRLAGRRHEQFF	TGTGCCAGCAGTGTCCGTCGCCTAGCGGGGAGAAGACATGAGCAGTTCTTC